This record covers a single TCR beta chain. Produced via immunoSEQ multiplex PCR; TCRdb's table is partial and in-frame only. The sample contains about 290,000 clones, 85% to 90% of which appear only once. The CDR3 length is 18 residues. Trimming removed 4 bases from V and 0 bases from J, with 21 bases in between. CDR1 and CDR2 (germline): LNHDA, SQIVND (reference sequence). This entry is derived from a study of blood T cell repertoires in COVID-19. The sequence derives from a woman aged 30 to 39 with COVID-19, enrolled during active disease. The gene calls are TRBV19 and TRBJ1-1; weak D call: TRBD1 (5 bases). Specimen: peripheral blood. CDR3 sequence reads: CASSTRVGVLGMNTEAFF. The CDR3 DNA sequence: TGTGCCAGTAGTACCCGGGTAGGGGTTTTAGGCATGAACACTGAAGCTTTCTTT. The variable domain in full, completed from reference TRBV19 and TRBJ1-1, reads DGGITQSPKYLFRKEGQNVTLSCEQNLNHDAMYWYRQDPGQGLRLIYYSQIVNDFQKGDIAEGYSVSREKKESFPLTVTSAQKNPTAFYLCASSTRVGVLGMNTEAFFGQGTRLTVV.